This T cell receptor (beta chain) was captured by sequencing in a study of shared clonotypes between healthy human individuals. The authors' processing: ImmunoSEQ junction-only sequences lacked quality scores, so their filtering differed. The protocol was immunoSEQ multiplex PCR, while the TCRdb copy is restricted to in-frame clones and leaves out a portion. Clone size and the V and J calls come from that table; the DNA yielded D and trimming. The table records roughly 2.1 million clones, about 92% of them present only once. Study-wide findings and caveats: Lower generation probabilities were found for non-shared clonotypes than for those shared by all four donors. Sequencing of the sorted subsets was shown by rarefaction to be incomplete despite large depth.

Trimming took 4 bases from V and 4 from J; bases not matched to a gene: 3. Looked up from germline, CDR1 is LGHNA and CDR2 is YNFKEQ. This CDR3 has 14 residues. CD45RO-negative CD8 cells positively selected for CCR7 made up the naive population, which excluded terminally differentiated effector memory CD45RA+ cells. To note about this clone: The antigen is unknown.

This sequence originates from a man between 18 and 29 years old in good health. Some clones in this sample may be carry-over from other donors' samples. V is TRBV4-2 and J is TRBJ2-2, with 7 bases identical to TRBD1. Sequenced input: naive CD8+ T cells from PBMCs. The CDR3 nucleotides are TGTGCCAGCAGCCCGGGACAGAGCACCGGGGAGCTGTTTTTT. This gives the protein CASSPGQSTGELFF.